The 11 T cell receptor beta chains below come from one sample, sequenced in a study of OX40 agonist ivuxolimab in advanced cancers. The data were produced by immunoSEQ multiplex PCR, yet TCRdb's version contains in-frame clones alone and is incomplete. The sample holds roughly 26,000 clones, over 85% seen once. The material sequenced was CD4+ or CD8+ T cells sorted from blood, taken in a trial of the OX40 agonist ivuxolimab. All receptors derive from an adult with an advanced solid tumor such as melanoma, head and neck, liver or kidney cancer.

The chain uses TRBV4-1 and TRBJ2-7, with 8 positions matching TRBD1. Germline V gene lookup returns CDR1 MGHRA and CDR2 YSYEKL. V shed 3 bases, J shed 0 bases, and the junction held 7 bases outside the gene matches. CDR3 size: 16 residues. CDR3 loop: CASSQGDRLYSYEQYF. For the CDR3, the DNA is TGCGCCAGCAGCCAGGGGGACAGGCTTTACTCCTACGAGCAGTACTTC.

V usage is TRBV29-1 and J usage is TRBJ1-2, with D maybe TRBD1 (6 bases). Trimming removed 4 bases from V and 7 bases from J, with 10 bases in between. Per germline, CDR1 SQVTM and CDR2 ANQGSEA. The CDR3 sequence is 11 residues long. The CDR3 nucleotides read TGCAGCGTTGTAGGGGGGTCTGGCTACACCTTC. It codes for CSVVGGSGYTF.

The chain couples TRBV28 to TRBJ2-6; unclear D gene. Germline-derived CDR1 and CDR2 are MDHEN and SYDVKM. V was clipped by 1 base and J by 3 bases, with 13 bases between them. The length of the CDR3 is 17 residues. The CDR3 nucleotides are TGTGCCAGCAGTTTATCCGTTCACTCTGATGGGGCCAACGTCCTGACTTTC. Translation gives CASSLSVHSDGANVLTF.

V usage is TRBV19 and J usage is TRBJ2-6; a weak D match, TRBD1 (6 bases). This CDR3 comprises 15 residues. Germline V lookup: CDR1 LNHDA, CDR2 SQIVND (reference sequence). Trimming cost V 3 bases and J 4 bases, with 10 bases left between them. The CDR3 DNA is TGTGCCAGTAGTATCTCAGGGGACGGGGCCAACGTCCTGACTTTC. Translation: CASSISGDGANVLTF. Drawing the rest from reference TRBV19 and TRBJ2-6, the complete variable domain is DGGITQSPKYLFRKEGQNVTLSCEQNLNHDAMYWYRQDPGQGLRLIYYSQIVNDFQKGDIAEGYSVSREKKESFPLTVTSAQKNPTAFYLCASSISGDGANVLTFGAGSRLTVL.

CDR3 DNA sequence: TGTGCCAGCAGCTTACCTCAGGGGGTCTCAGACAATGAGCAGTTCTTC. Translating it yields CASSLPQGVSDNEQFF. V is TRBV7-9 and J is TRBJ2-1, with TRBD1 matching 7 bases. The V gene end was trimmed by 2 bases and the J gene end by 5 bases; junction bases not matched to a gene: 9. The CDR3 is 16 residues long. CDR1 and CDR2 (germline): SEHNR, FQNEAQ (reference sequence).

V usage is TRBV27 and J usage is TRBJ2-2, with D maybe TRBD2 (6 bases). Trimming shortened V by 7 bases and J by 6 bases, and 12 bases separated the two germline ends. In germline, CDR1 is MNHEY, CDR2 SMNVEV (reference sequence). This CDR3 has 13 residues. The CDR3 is CASKKGGAGELFF. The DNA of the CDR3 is TGTGCCAGCAAAAAGGGCGGGGCCGGGGAGCTGTTTTTT.

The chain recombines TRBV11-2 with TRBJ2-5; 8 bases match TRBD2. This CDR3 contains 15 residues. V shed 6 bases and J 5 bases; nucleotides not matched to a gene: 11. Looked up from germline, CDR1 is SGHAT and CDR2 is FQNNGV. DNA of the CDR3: TGTGCCAGCAGAGAATCAGCGGGAGATCTGGAGACCCAGTACTTC. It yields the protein CASRESAGDLETQYF.

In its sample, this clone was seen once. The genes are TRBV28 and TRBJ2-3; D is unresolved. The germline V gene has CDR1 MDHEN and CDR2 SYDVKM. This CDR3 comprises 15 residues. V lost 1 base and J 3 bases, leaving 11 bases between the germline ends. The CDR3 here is CASSLSASLTDTQYF. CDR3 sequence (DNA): TGTGCCAGCAGTTTATCGGCGTCGTTAACAGATACGCAGTATTTT.

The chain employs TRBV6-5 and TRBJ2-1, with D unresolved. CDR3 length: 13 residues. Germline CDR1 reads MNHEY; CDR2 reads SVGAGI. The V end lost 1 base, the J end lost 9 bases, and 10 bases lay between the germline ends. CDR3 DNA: TGTGCCAGCAGTTACTTAAAGGACGGTGAGCAGTTCTTC. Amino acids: CASSYLKDGEQFF.

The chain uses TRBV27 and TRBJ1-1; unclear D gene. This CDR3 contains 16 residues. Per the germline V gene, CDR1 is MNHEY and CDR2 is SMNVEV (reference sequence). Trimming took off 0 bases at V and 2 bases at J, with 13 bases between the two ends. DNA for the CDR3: TGTGCCAGCAGTTTATCGTGGACTCATCTCAACACTGAAGCTTTCTTT. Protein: CASSLSWTHLNTEAFF.

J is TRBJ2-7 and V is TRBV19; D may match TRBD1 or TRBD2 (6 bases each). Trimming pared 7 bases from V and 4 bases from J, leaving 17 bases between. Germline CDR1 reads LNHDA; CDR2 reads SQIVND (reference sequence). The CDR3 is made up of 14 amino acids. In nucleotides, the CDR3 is TGTGCCAGTAAGGTGGCCGGGGGCTCGTACGAGCAGTACTTC. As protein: CASKVAGGSYEQYF.